A single sample is the source of the 30 T cell receptor delta chains below, sequenced in a study of gamma-delta chains in newborns, infants, children. TCRdb reprocessed the reads through CATT. Of about 7,100 delta-chain clones in the sample, roughly 0.62% were seen once. The specimen was blood. Source of these receptors: a child who was a newborn, infant or young child, either healthy, febrile or measles-vaccinated (not recorded which).

This clone occurred a few times. The amino acid sequence in TCRdb belongs to a much larger clone and departs from this DNA's translation at residue 9, likely a sequencing read error; the sequence shown is translated from the DNA. V usage is TRDV2 and J usage is TRDJ3; 7 nucleotides line up with TRDD3. From germline, CDR1 is GEAIGNYY and CDR2 EKD. This CDR3 comprises 16 residues. With 0 bases clipped from V and 5 bases from J, the junction kept 3 bases outside the gene matches. The CDR3 sequence is CACDTYWGGDTRQMFF. For the CDR3, the DNA is TGTGCCTGTGACACCTACTGGGGAGGGGACACCCGACAGATGTTTTTC.

Comments on this clone: This sequence may be a read error, since a much larger clone differs from it by one base. This sample also contains other DNA sequences that code for the same CDR3. V and J are TRDV2 and TRDJ1; 7 bases align to TRDD3. Germline V gene sequence: CDR1 GEAIGNYY, CDR2 EKD. The CDR3 sequence is 16 residues long. The V gene end was trimmed by 7 bases and the J gene end by 0 bases; junction bases not matched to a gene: 13. The CDR3 protein is CACDPLGALYTDKLIF. The DNA for the CDR3 is TGTGCCTGCGACCCCCTGGGGGCCTTGTACACCGATAAACTCATCTTT.

As concerns this clone: In the same sample, other DNA sequences code for this CDR3. CDR3 in DNA: TGTGCCTGTGACCTTCTTACTGGGGGGCTCTCCTGGGACACCCGACAGATGTTTTTC. This gives the protein CACDLLTGGLSWDTRQMFF. The V gene is TRDV2, the J gene TRDJ3, with 8 bases lining up with TRDD3. The CDR3 sequence is 19 residues long. Germline V lookup: CDR1 GEAIGNYY, CDR2 EKD. Trimming cost V 3 bases and J 0 bases; bases outside gene matches: 9.

A note on this clone: TCRdb has a much larger clone's protein, which differs at residue 17 from the translation of this DNA, likely because of a read error; what is shown is the protein translated from the DNA. The CDR3 DNA follows: TGTGCCTGTGATATTACTGGGGGACGCAGCTCCTGGGACACCCGACAGACGTTTTTC. Translated, it gives CACDITGGRSSWDTRQTFF. The J gene is TRDJ3, the V gene TRDV2; TRDD3 matches at 9 bases. CDR1 is GEAIGNYY and CDR2 is EKD in the germline V gene. CDR3 length: 19 amino acids.

By proportion, this clone is medium-sized. Different DNA sequences within this sample yield the same CDR3. CDR3 region: CACDTLGDTAQLFF. CDR3 DNA: TGTGCCTGTGACACCTTGGGGGATACAGCACAACTCTTCTTT. This sequence joins TRDV2 and TRDJ2; 8 nucleotides line up with TRDD3. Germline V gene sequence: CDR1 GEAIGNYY, CDR2 EKD. The CDR3 sequence is 14 residues long. Unmatched junction bases numbered 1, after V lost 0 bases and J lost 5 bases.

This clone has more than one count but fewer than ten. This may arise from a read error, as a much more abundant clone is one base away. The chain combines TRDV2 with TRDJ3, with TRDD3 matching 8 bases. The germline CDR1 and CDR2 sequences are GEAIGNYY and EKD. The CDR3 covers 18 residues. Here the CDR3 reads CACDEWGISSWDARQMFF. Here the CDR3 DNA reads TGTGCCTGTGACGAATGGGGGATCAGCTCCTGGGACGCCCGACAGATGTTTTTC.

Note on this clone: A read error is possible here, since a much larger clone lies one base away. Additional DNA sequences in this sample encode the identical CDR3. The chain recombines TRDV2 with TRDJ2; 12 nucleotides match TRDD3. In germline, CDR1 is GEAIGNYY, CDR2 EKD. V dropped 3 bases and J dropped 3; count of bases not matched to a gene: 10. The CDR3 has 18 amino acids. The CDR3 nucleotides read TGTGCCTGTGACCCCGTACTGGGGGATACACCCGTGACAGCACAACTCTTCTTT. It yields the protein CACDPVLGDTPVTAQLFF.

This clone was counted only a few times. This may arise from a read error, as a much more abundant clone is one base away. This sequence joins TRDV2 and TRDJ3; 7 bases agree with TRDD3. CDR1 is GEAIGNYY and CDR2 is EKD in the germline V gene. CDR3 length: 17 residues. The CDR3 DNA sequence: TGTGCCTGTGACGGGATACACAGCTCCTGTGACACCCGACAGATGTTTTTC. This sequence encodes CACDGIHSSCDTRQMFF.

On this clone: TCRdb lists the protein of a much larger clone for this DNA, which differs at residue 11, so this is likely a read error; the protein given here is translated from the DNA itself. V usage is TRDV2 and J usage is TRDJ3; the match to TRDD3 covers 12 bases. Germline V gene data show CDR1 as GEAIGNYY and CDR2 as EKD. The CDR3 covers 18 residues. The CDR3 DNA sequence: TGTGCCTGTGACACTACTGGGGGATACTCCCGGGACACCCGACAGATGTTTTTC. Translation: CACDTTGGYSRDTRQMFF.

This clone is medium-sized within its sample. This may be a read error, as it is one base from a much larger clone. The same CDR3 is also encoded by other DNA sequences in this sample. This rearrangement joins TRDV2 to TRDJ3, with 9 bases matching TRDD3. V dropped 0 bases and J dropped 0; count of bases not matched to a gene: 2. Germline V gives CDR1 GEAIGNYY, CDR2 EKD. The CDR3 has 18 residues. CDR3 nucleotides: TGTGCCTGTGACACCGGGGGATACAGCTCCTGGGACACCCGACAGATGTTTTTC. Translation gives CACDTGGYSSWDTRQMFF.

The sample holds a few counts of this clone. The translation of this DNA and the TCRdb protein of a much larger clone differ at residue 8, probably owing to a read error; the protein shown here is translated from the DNA. The chain employs TRDV2 and TRDJ1; D is uncertain. The V gene's germline CDR1 is GEAIGNYY and CDR2 EKD. The CDR3 covers 13 residues. V shed 4 bases and J shed 4 bases, with 12 bases lying between them. CDR3 protein: CACEEMKIDKLIF. DNA of the CDR3: TGTGCCTGTGAGGAGATGAAGATCGATAAACTCATCTTT.

Comment on this clone: A far more abundant clone sits one base away, making this likely a read error. This sequence joins TRDV2 and TRDJ3; D is possibly TRDD3 (6 bases). The CDR3 extends over 17 amino acids. Germline lookup yields CDR1 GEAIGNYY and CDR2 EKD. The CDR3 spells CACDTVNWSWGTRQMFF. CDR3 nucleotide sequence: TGTGCCTGTGACACCGTAAACTGGTCCTGGGGCACCCGACAGATGTTTTTC.

This clone has a count of ten or more. It is likely a read error: a sequence one base away is far more abundant. Other DNA sequences from this sample encode an identical CDR3 as well. The chain joins TRDV2 to TRDJ3, with 10 bases fitting TRDD3. V shed 4 bases and J 0 bases; nucleotides not matched to a gene: 5. Per the germline V gene, CDR1 is GEAIGNYY and CDR2 is EKD. This CDR3 is built from 18 residues. The CDR3 DNA reads TGTGCCTGTGAGCGGCTGGGGGATAACTCCTGGGACACCCGACAGATGTTTTTC. Protein product: CACERLGDNSWDTRQMFF.

This clone was observed a handful of times. The chain uses TRDV2 and TRDJ1; 7 bases map to TRDD3. CDR3 length: 15 amino acids. V shed 5 bases and J 0 bases; nucleotides not matched to a gene: 8. The germline V gene has CDR1 GEAIGNYY and CDR2 EKD. The CDR3 here is CACGTLGEYTDKLIF. In DNA form, the CDR3 reads TGTGCCTGTGGCACGTTGGGGGAGTACACCGATAAACTCATCTTT.

In its sample, this clone was seen a few times. The chain links TRDV2 to TRDJ3; 9 nucleotides align to TRDD3. Losses at the gene ends were 0 bases for V and 2 bases for J; bases not matched to a gene: 10. The CDR3 contains 20 residues. Germline V lookup: CDR1 GEAIGNYY, CDR2 EKD. CDR3 DNA: TGTGCCTGTGACACCTGGGGGATATCCCGGGGCCCCTGGGACACCCGACAGATGTTTTTC. Translating it yields CACDTWGISRGPWDTRQMFF.

Worth noting for this clone: A read error likely explains this, since a far larger clone differs by one base. The same CDR3 can be traced to other DNA sequences in this sample. The chain employs TRDV2 and TRDJ3, with a weak D call TRDD3 (5 bases). The ends were cut back, 0 bases at V and 0 bases at J, with 11 bases in the middle. Per germline, CDR1 GEAIGNYY and CDR2 EKD. The CDR3 loop spans 18 amino acids. The chain's CDR3 is CACDTGGYGSWDTRQMFF. CDR3 DNA: TGTGCCTGTGACACCGGGGGGTACGGCTCCTGGGACACCCGACAGATGTTTTTC.

This clone is medium-sized within its sample. This sequence joins TRDV2 and TRDJ3; 9 bases agree with TRDD3. CDR1 GEAIGNYY and CDR2 EKD come from the germline V gene. V lost 8 bases, J lost 0 bases, and 4 bases stayed unmatched. The CDR3 consists of 16 residues. The CDR3 bases are TGTGCCTTCTACTGGGGGAGCTCCTGGGACACCCGACAGATGTTTTTC. Protein product: CAFYWGSSWDTRQMFF.

This clone is medium-sized (0.01 to 0.1%) by share. The chain combines TRDV2 with TRDJ1, with 8 positions matching TRDD3. The CDR3 length is 14 residues. Germline trimming cut 3 bases from V and 2 bases from J; bases unmatched to any gene: 4. Germline V gene data show CDR1 as GEAIGNYY and CDR2 as EKD. CDR3 DNA: TGTGCCTGTGACTTCATGGGGGATACCGATAAACTCATCTTT. This translates into CACDFMGDTDKLIF.

As to this clone: This DNA translates differently at residue 6 from the TCRdb protein, which is that of a much larger clone; a read error is likely, and the protein shown is the DNA's own translation. The chain employs TRDV2 and TRDJ1; 7 nucleotides line up with TRDD3. The V segment lost 3 bases and the J segment 3 bases; nucleotides outside the gene matches: 12. This CDR3 contains 16 residues. In germline, CDR1 is GEAIGNYY, CDR2 EKD. The chain's CDR3 is CACDARGDVFPDKLIF. The CDR3 DNA reads TGTGCCTGTGACGCCCGGGGGGATGTCTTTCCCGATAAACTCATCTTT.

In its sample, this clone was seen a few times. Just one base apart from a much larger clone, this may be a read error. Within the sample, other DNA sequences also encode this same CDR3. This chain connects TRDV2 to TRDJ2, with 12 bases fitting TRDD3. CDR3 length: 18 residues. Per the germline V gene, CDR1 is GEAIGNYY and CDR2 is EKD. Unmatched junction bases numbered 7, after V lost 3 bases and J lost 0 bases. The CDR3 DNA reads TGTGCCTGTGACCAAAACTGGGGGATACAGGCTTTGACAGCACAACTCTTCTTT. Its protein product is CACDQNWGIQALTAQLFF.

Points on this clone: TCRdb attributes to this sequence the protein of a much larger clone, which differs from the DNA translation at residue 3; a read error is likely, and the protein displayed is translated from the DNA. The rearrangement links TRDV2 to TRDJ3, with 11 bases lining up with TRDD3. The germline V gene has CDR1 GEAIGNYY and CDR2 EKD. There are 18 residues in the CDR3. CDR3 sequence reads: CAFDNTGGYSWDTRQMFF. CDR3 bases: TGTGCCTTTGACAATACTGGGGGATACTCCTGGGACACCCGACAGATGTTTTTC.

Points on this clone: The protein in TCRdb stems from a much larger clone and differs at residue 16 from this DNA's translation, likely a read error; here the protein is translated from the DNA. Distinct nucleotide sequences in the sample also encode this CDR3. V usage is TRDV2 and J usage is TRDJ3, with 8 bases fitting TRDD3. Germline assignment: CDR1 GEAIGNYY and CDR2 EKD. The CDR3 contains 18 residues. The CDR3 reads CACDTGWGSSWDTRQVFF. The CDR3 bases are TGTGCCTGTGACACGGGCTGGGGGAGCTCCTGGGACACCCGACAGGTGTTTTTC.

This chain connects TRDV1 to TRDJ2, with a tentative D call TRDD3 (5 bases). Germline V lookup: CDR1 TSWWSYY, CDR2 QGS. With 0 bases removed from V and 0 bases from J, the gap between germline ends came to 20 bases. The length of the CDR3 is 20 residues. CDR3 residues: CALGELAHGVGQALTAQLFF. DNA of the CDR3: TGTGCTCTTGGGGAACTAGCGCACGGGGTGGGGCAGGCTTTGACAGCACAACTCTTCTTT.

In its sample, this clone was seen a few times. TCRdb shows a much larger clone's protein in place of this DNA's translation, and the two differ at residue 4, likely through a read error; the protein shown is translated from the DNA. The chain is built from TRDV2 and TRDJ3; D gene ambiguous. The germline CDR1 and CDR2 sequences are GEAIGNYY and EKD. The germline V and J ends were trimmed by 5 bases and 0 bases, with 19 bases remaining between them. The CDR3 runs 19 residues. In DNA form, the CDR3 reads TGTGCCTGTGGCACGCTTGCCCGACTGAGCTCCTGGGACACCCGACAGATGTTTTTC. Translation gives CACGTLARLSSWDTRQMFF.

Concerning this clone itself: The TCRdb protein comes from a much larger clone and disagrees with this DNA's translation at residue 10, likely due to a read error; the protein given here is derived from the DNA. The rearrangement joins TRDV2 to TRDJ1, with 11 bases lining up with TRDD3. Unmatched junction bases numbered 8, after V lost 3 bases and J lost 3 bases. The CDR3 contains 16 residues. Looked up from germline, CDR1 is GEAIGNYY and CDR2 is EKD. CDR3 DNA sequence: TGTGCCTGTGACCCACTGGGGGATAAGGTGGCCGATAAACTCATCTTT. As protein: CACDPLGDKVADKLIF.

Notes on this clone: TCRdb assigns this DNA the protein of a much larger clone, which departs from its translation at residue 4; this likely reflects a read error, and the protein shown comes from translating the DNA. This chain joins TRDV2 and TRDJ3; D is perhaps TRDD3 (5 bases). This CDR3 is 14 amino acids long. The germline V gene has CDR1 GEAIGNYY and CDR2 EKD. V shed 5 bases and J shed 9 bases, with 13 bases lying between them. The CDR3 region has the DNA TGTGCCTGTGGCACGGTGGGGTCCACCCGACAGATGTTTTTC. Amino acids: CACGTVGSTRQMFF.

This clone was seen only a few times. At residue 10, TCRdb's protein disagrees with the DNA translation; the protein shown here derives from the DNA. CDR3 sequence reads: CACDTALWGTSSWDTRQMFF. In DNA, the CDR3 is TGTGCCTGTGACACCGCGCTCTGGGGGACTAGCTCCTGGGACACCCGACAGATGTTTTTC. This chain connects TRDV2 to TRDJ3, with TRDD3 matching 8 bases. There are 20 residues in the CDR3. Germline V gene data show CDR1 as GEAIGNYY and CDR2 as EKD. Unmatched junction bases numbered 9, after V lost 0 bases and J lost 0 bases.

About this clone: The TCRdb protein, from a much larger clone, departs from this DNA's translation at residue 5, likely by read error; the protein shown derives from the DNA. The chain combines TRDV2 with TRDJ2, with TRDD3 matching 10 bases. Unmatched junction bases numbered 8, after V lost 2 bases and J lost 0 bases. CDR3 length: 18 residues. Germline loops: CDR1 GEAIGNYY, CDR2 EKD. CDR3 in amino acids: CACDSLLGDASLTAQLFF. CDR3 nucleotide sequence: TGTGCCTGTGACAGCTTACTGGGGGATGCATCTTTGACAGCACAACTCTTCTTT.

As regards this clone: Being one base from a much bigger clone, this may be a read error. This chain connects TRDV2 to TRDJ3; D is unresolved. Germline V CDR1 and CDR2: GEAIGNYY, EKD. This CDR3 region has 19 residues. The CDR3 sequence: CACDTVGFRRSRDTRQMFF. The DNA for the CDR3 is TGTGCCTGTGACACCGTAGGATTCCGGCGCTCCAGGGACACCCGACAGATGTTTTTC.

Concerning this clone itself: The likely explanation is a read error, given a far larger clone one base away. V gene TRDV2 combines with J gene TRDJ2, with 8 positions matching TRDD3. CDR1 GEAIGNYY and CDR2 EKD come from the germline V gene. Trimming cost V 4 bases and J 6 bases; bases outside gene matches: 9. This CDR3 has 15 residues. CDR3 in amino acids: CACDVLGATPAQLFF. DNA of the CDR3: TGTGCCTGTGATGTACTGGGGGCTACGCCAGCACAACTCTTCTTT.